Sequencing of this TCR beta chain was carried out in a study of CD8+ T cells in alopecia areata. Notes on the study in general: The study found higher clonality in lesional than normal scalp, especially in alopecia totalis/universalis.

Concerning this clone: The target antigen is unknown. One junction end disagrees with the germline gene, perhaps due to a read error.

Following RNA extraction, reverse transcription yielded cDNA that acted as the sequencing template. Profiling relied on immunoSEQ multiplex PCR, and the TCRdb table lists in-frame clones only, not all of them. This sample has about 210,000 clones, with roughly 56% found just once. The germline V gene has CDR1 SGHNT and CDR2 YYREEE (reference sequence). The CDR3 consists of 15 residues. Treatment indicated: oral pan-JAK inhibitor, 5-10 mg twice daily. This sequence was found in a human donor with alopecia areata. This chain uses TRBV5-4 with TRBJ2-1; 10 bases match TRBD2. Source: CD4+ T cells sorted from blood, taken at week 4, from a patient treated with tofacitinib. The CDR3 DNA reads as TGTGCCAGCGGCTTTACTAGCGGGGTGCCTGGGGGGCAGTTCTTC. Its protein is CASGFTSGVPGGQFF.